This is a list of T cell receptor beta chains from one sample in a study of shared T cell receptors in the human thymus. TCRdb keeps only in-frame clones here, not all; method: immunoSEQ multiplex PCR. Of hundreds of thousands of clones in the sample, 87% are singletons; the top ten hold roughly 0.0089%. The sample was also linked to a second study, of human thymus T cells.

The sample was thymocytes. These receptors were collected from a boy under three years old with a congenital heart defect. Each CDR3 is given with its conserved first and last residue. A D gene is named only where the DNA matches it firmly. The listing skips clone size in some rows; elsewhere it reads once, few, many or a size class.

V	size	J	D	DNA	CDR3
TRBV4-3	few	TRBJ2-3	-	TGCGCCAGCAGCGCCCGGGCCTCGGGGAACACAGATACGCAGTATTTT	CASSARASGNTDTQYF
TRBV4-2	-	TRBJ2-3	TRBD2	TGTGCCAGCAGCCTGCGGGAGGGGGCGGGGGGGCAGACAGATACGCAGTATTTT	CASSLREGAGGQTDTQYF
TRBV28	-	TRBJ2-5	TRBD2	TGTGCCAGCAGTTTTAGGGCTAGCGGGTGCAAAGAGACCCAGTACTTC	CASSFRASGCKETQYF
TRBV5-1	-	TRBJ1-4	-	TGCGCCAGCAGCTTCCGGACGGGAGGGAATGAAAAACTGTTTTTT	CASSFRTGGNEKLFF
TRBV4-1	-	TRBJ2-7	TRBD1	TGCGCCAGCAGCCCTACAAGGGACAGGGGGGTCTACGAGCAGTACTTC	CASSPTRDRGVYEQYF
TRBV14	-	TRBJ2-3	-	TGTGCCAGCAGCGACGGGAGTGGGGACACAGATACGCAGTATTTT	CASSDGSGDTDTQYF
TRBV15	-	TRBJ1-3	-	TGTGCCACCAGCAGACAGAGAAACACCATATATTTT	CATSRQRNTIYF
TRBV12-2	few	TRBJ1-5	-	TGTGCAAGTCGCTTCAAGGGGGCGGATCAGCCCCAGCATTTT	CASRFKGADQPQHF
TRBV29-1	-	TRBJ2-2	-	TGCAGCTTCGGAGGGGCCCACACCGGGGAGCTGTTTTTT	CSFGGAHTGELFF
TRBV27	-	TRBJ2-3	TRBD2	TGTGCCAGCAGTTTTGGGACTAGCGGGTCCACAGATACGCAGTATTTT	CASSFGTSGSTDTQYF
TRBV11-2	-	TRBJ2-5	-	TGTGCCAGCAGCTCTACAGAGATTCAAGAGACCCAGTACTTC	CASSSTEIQETQYF
TRBV7-8	once	TRBJ2-7	-	TGTGCCAGCAGCCCACTCCAAAAGTTACTTACCTACGAGCAGTACTTC	CASSPLQKLLTYEQYF
TRBV6-4	once	TRBJ2-1	TRBD1	TGTGCCAGCAGTCAGGGGGCCGGCTCCTACAATGAGCAGTTCTTC	CASSQGAGSYNEQFF
TRBV28	-	TRBJ1-4	-	TGTGCCAGCAGTTTATCTCCCCGCACAGGGCTGGAGGAAAAACTGTTTTTT	CASSLSPRTGLEEKLFF
TRBV27	-	TRBJ2-1	-	TGTGCCAGCAGTTTAAGGCGGGGCTCCTCCTACAATGAGCAGTTCTTC	CASSLRRGSSYNEQFF
TRBV4-1	-	TRBJ1-2	-	TGCGCCAGCAGCCAAGATCTAGGTAGCCCCCAGGGCCTATATGGCTACACCTTC	CASSQDLGSPQGLYGYTF
TRBV28	-	TRBJ2-7	-	TGTGCCAGCAGTCCCAGGGCCCAGCTTGAGCAGTACTTC	CASSPRAQLEQYF
TRBV15	-	TRBJ1-5	-	TGTGCCACCAGCGGGTCCGGGGGTCAGCCCCAGCATTTT	CATSGSGGQPQHF
TRBV5-1	-	TRBJ1-1	-	TGCGCCAGCAGCTTGGTGAACAAGGAAGGCTTTGAGGACACTGAAGCTTTCTTT	CASSLVNKEGFEDTEAFF
TRBV29-1	-	TRBJ2-2	TRBD1	TGCAGCGTGGATGGGACAGGGGCTACCGGGGAGCTGTTTTTT	CSVDGTGATGELFF
TRBV5-6	-	TRBJ2-7	-	TGTGCCAGCAGCTTGCAGGGGTTGCCAATATACGAGCAGTACTTC	CASSLQGLPIYEQYF
TRBV29-1	-	TRBJ2-7	-	TGCAGCGTTGAAGATCGGGGGACCTCCTACGAGCAGTACTTC	CSVEDRGTSYEQYF
TRBV19	-	TRBJ2-3	-	TGTGCCAGTAGTATCCAGGGGTCCCCTAGCACAGATACGCAGTATTTT	CASSIQGSPSTDTQYF
TRBV11-3	-	TRBJ2-7	-	TGTGCCAGCAGCTCCGACAGGAGCTCCTACGAGCAGTACTTC	CASSSDRSSYEQYF
TRBV5-1	-	TRBJ1-4	TRBD1	TGCGCCAGCAGCCGTGGACAGGGAGGAGAAAAACTGTTTTTT	CASSRGQGGEKLFF
TRBV4-3	-	TRBJ1-5	-	TGCGCCAGCAGCCAAGATCCCGGCTTGGGTGGAGAGCCCCAGCATTTT	CASSQDPGLGGEPQHF
TRBV5-4	-	TRBJ1-2	-	TGTGCCAGCCGCAGAACAGGGAACGACTATGGCTACACCTTC	CASRRTGNDYGYTF
TRBV28	-	TRBJ2-7	TRBD2	TGTGCCAGCAGCCTACGGGGGGGAGGAGACTACGAGCAGTACTTC	CASSLRGGGDYEQYF
TRBV7-6	-	TRBJ2-3	TRBD2	TGTGCCAGCAGCTCAAGGACTAGCGGGAGGGTAGATACGCAGTATTTT	CASSSRTSGRVDTQYF
TRBV14	once	TRBJ2-5	-	TGTGCCAGCAGCCCCCGGGTAGAACTTAGTGAGACCCAGTACTTC	CASSPRVELSETQYF
TRBV6-1	-	TRBJ2-7	-	TGTGCCAGCCTTGGACAGAACTCCTACGAGCAGTACTTC	CASLGQNSYEQYF
TRBV4-3	-	TRBJ2-1	TRBD2	TGCGCCAGCAGCCAAGATAGGACGGTCCTAGCGGGGGGCCGCTCCTACAATGAGCAGTTCTTC	CASSQDRTVLAGGRSYNEQFF
TRBV4-1	-	TRBJ1-4	-	TGCGCCAGCAGCCAAGAATCGGGGTTCTTGGACAGCCGTAATGAAAAACTGTTTTTT	CASSQESGFLDSRNEKLFF
TRBV5-6	-	TRBJ2-7	TRBD1	TGTGCCAGCAGCTTGCGACACAGGGGGCTATCCTACGAGCAGTACTTC	CASSLRHRGLSYEQYF
TRBV5-6	-	TRBJ2-1	TRBD2	TGTGCCAGCAGCTTTAAACTAGCGGGAGAGGGTGAGCAGTTCTTC	CASSFKLAGEGEQFF
TRBV6-1	-	TRBJ1-6	TRBD1	TGTGCCAGCCATAGACAGGGTACAAATTCACCCCTCCACTTT	CASHRQGTNSPLHF
TRBV6-5	-	TRBJ1-4	-	TGTGCCAGCAGTTATGGGGGACTGAGTAATGAAAAACTGTTTTTT	CASSYGGLSNEKLFF
TRBV28	-	TRBJ2-3	TRBD2	TGTGCCAGCAGAAAACTAGCGGGAGATCAAGATACGCAGTATTTT	CASRKLAGDQDTQYF
TRBV11-2	-	TRBJ2-1	TRBD2	TGTGCCAGCAGCTCAACTAGCGGGACGAAAAATGAGCAGTTCTTC	CASSSTSGTKNEQFF
TRBV11-2	-	TRBJ2-5	-	TGTGCCAGCAGCTTATTAACAGCACAAGAGACCCAGTACTTC	CASSLLTAQETQYF
TRBV4-3	-	TRBJ2-5	-	TGCGCCAGCAGCCAAGTAAGGCAGGGCGAAGAGACCCAGTACTTC	CASSQVRQGEETQYF
TRBV30	-	TRBJ2-2	-	TGTGCCTGGAGTCCGGCGGCTTCGATGGGAGTCACCGGGGAGCTGTTTTTT	CAWSPAASMGVTGELFF
TRBV10-2	-	TRBJ2-5	TRBD1	TGCGCCAGCACCTTGACAGGGGGCGAGGAGACCCAGTACTTC	CASTLTGGEETQYF
TRBV4-2	-	TRBJ1-4	TRBD1	TGTGCCAGCAGCCAACGACAGGGGACTAATGAAAAACTGTTTTTT	CASSQRQGTNEKLFF
TRBV7-8	-	TRBJ1-4	TRBD1	TGTGCCAGCAGCTCAACCAACACGGGCTGGGGACAGTATGAAAAACTGTTTTTT	CASSSTNTGWGQYEKLFF
TRBV28	once	TRBJ1-5	-	TGTGCCAGCAGTCACGAACACCTGACAGTGTTTTATCAGCCCCAGCATTTT	CASSHEHLTVFYQPQHF
TRBV18	-	TRBJ2-1	-	TGTGCCAGCTCACCACGACTAGAGAATGAGCAGTTCTTC	CASSPRLENEQFF
TRBV7-9	-	TRBJ2-3	TRBD2	TGTGCCAGCAGCCCGGGACTAGCGGTCACAGATACGCAGTATTTT	CASSPGLAVTDTQYF
TRBV7-9	few	TRBJ1-5	-	TGTGCCAGCAGCTCTCGGGAAGTCAGTCAGCCCCAGCATTTT	CASSSREVSQPQHF
TRBV14	-	TRBJ2-1	-	TGTGCCAGCAGCCACCTATCGCTAGGGCAGTTCTTC	CASSHLSLGQFF
TRBV5-1	-	TRBJ1-6	-	TGCGCCAGCGCCTCACTCCAACAGGGCGGAAATAATTCACCCCTCCACTTT	CASASLQQGGNNSPLHF
TRBV29-1	few	TRBJ1-1	-	TGCAGCGTTCAGAAATCTACTGAAGCTTTCTTT	CSVQKSTEAFF
TRBV6-6	-	TRBJ1-1	-	TGTGCCAGCAGCCCCCGCGGACGGGAGAACACTGAAGCTTTCTTT	CASSPRGRENTEAFF
TRBV14	-	TRBJ2-7	-	TGTGCCAGCAGCCAATCGGGGTATCCCTACGAGCAGTACTTC	CASSQSGYPYEQYF
TRBV11-2	-	TRBJ2-7	-	TGTGCCAGCAGCCCAAACCCGGGACAAGCCTACGAGCAGTACTTC	CASSPNPGQAYEQYF